Below are 21 T cell receptor beta chains sequenced from a single sample in a study of CXCR3-negative and CXCR3-positive naive CD8 T cells. Libraries were UMI-labeled 5' RACE TRB cDNA. TCRdb reprocessed the 5' RACE reads, with one entry per CDR3 protein and no DNA. The repertoire shows approximately 83,000 distinct CDR3 sequences; the top ten hold around 1.4%. Sequencing used naive CXCR3- CD8+ T cells from blood. Subset noted: CD45RO-CCR7+CD27+CD95- naive CD8+ T cells lacking CXCR3 (TNR3-). Source of these receptors: a human donor in good health. Some clones in this sample may be carry-over from other donors' samples.

This chain links TRBV12-3 or TRBV12-4 with TRBJ2-5; TCRdb designates TRBD2, a call that cannot be tested without DNA. CDR3 length: 15 amino acids. The CDR3 loop is CASSLTSGGGETQYF.

The rearrangement uses TRBV7-3 and TRBJ2-1; TCRdb selects TRBD2, and the lack of DNA leaves this call unchecked. This CDR3 has 15 amino acids. Per the germline V gene, CDR1 is SGHTA and CDR2 is FQGTGA. The CDR3: CASSSEGTLSNEQFF.

The V call is TRBV15, the J call TRBJ2-7. Germline values: CDR1 LNHNV, CDR2 YYDKDF (reference sequence). CDR3 length equals 14 residues. The chain's CDR3 is CATSRTHSYYEQYF.

The chain links TRBV4-3 to TRBJ2-2; absent DNA, TCRdb's TRBD1 call cannot be checked. CDR3 length: 14 amino acids. CDR1 LGHNA and CDR2 YSLEER come from the germline V gene. The CDR3 region is CASSPKRGTGELFF.

The V gene is TRBV5-6, the J gene TRBJ2-1; there is no DNA to check the TCRdb D call of TRBD1. Germline values: CDR1 SGHDT, CDR2 YYEEEE. The CDR3 loop spans 16 amino acids. The chain's CDR3 is CASRRVGTTTYNEQFF.

V and J are TRBV6-2 or TRBV6-3 and TRBJ2-7. This CDR3 region has 14 residues. CDR1 and CDR2 (germline): MNHEY, SVGEGT. The CDR3 loop is CASSYSGGPYEQYF.

The chain combines TRBV12-3 or TRBV12-4 with TRBJ2-3; absent DNA, TCRdb's TRBD1 call cannot be checked. This CDR3 has 17 amino acids. CDR3 sequence reads: CASSLPGIRGFWDTQYF.

The chain joins TRBV4-3 to TRBJ1-6. The CDR3 is 15 residues long. Germline V gene sequence: CDR1 LGHNA, CDR2 YSLEER. CDR3 protein: CASSQDLTENSPLHF.

The chain uses TRBV2 and TRBJ1-1. CDR3 size: 13 residues. In germline, CDR1 is SNHLY, CDR2 FYNNEI. CDR3 amino acids: CASSIGTFTEAFF.

The rearrangement uses TRBV29-1 and TRBJ2-7; TCRdb's assignment of TRBD1 cannot be checked, as there is no DNA. This CDR3 has 13 residues. Per germline, CDR1 SQVTM and CDR2 ANQGSEA. CDR3 sequence: CSVMPGQGYEQYF.

This sequence joins TRBV12-5 and TRBJ2-1; TCRdb's D call of TRBD1 is untestable without DNA. CDR1 is LGHNT and CDR2 is FRNRAP in the germline V gene. This CDR3 is built from 15 residues. CDR3 loop: CASGLSLGDYNEQFF.

The rearrangement uses TRBV7-8 and TRBJ2-7. CDR1 is SGHVS and CDR2 is FQNEAQ in the germline V gene. The CDR3 is 11 amino acids. The chain's CDR3 is CASSLMNEQYF.

This chain links TRBV18 with TRBJ1-1. From germline, CDR1 is KGHSH and CDR2 LQKENI. The CDR3 covers 13 residues. The CDR3 loop reads CASSPKPSTEAFF.

J is TRBJ2-7 and V is TRBV28; TCRdb proposes TRBD1, but this gene call is untestable without DNA. The V gene's germline CDR1 is MDHEN and CDR2 SYDVKM. This CDR3 is built from 14 residues. This CDR3 is CASSPGTGNYEQYF. The full variable domain, rest sourced from reference TRBV28 and TRBJ2-7, is DVKVTQSSRYLVKRTGEKVFLECVQDMDHENMFWYRQDPGLGLRLIYFSYDVKMKEKGDIPEGYSVSREKKERFSLILESASTNQTSMYLCASSPGTGNYEQYFGPGTRLTVT.

This chain links TRBV2 with TRBJ2-7; TCRdb designates TRBD1, a call that cannot be tested without DNA. Germline V gives CDR1 SNHLY, CDR2 FYNNEI. The CDR3 extends over 14 amino acids. The CDR3 sequence is CASSEGDRSYEQYF.

The rearrangement joins TRBV24-1 to TRBJ2-1; the D gene TCRdb calls, TRBD1, cannot be checked with no DNA. Germline CDR1 and CDR2: KGHDR and SFDVKD. The CDR3 has 15 amino acids. The CDR3 region is CATSTSEGAHNEQFF.

This chain connects TRBV6-2 or TRBV6-3 to TRBJ1-1; TCRdb selects TRBD1, and the lack of DNA leaves this call unchecked. Germline CDR1 is MNHEY and CDR2 is SVGEGT. The CDR3 is 13 residues long. Here the CDR3 reads CASSPGGLTEAFF.

J is TRBJ2-7 and V is TRBV6-1. The CDR3 covers 15 residues. Germline values: CDR1 MNHNS, CDR2 SASEGT. CDR3: CASSELAESSYEQYF.

The V gene is TRBV29-1, the J gene TRBJ2-2. This CDR3 comprises 14 residues. The V gene's germline CDR1 is SQVTM and CDR2 ANQGSEA. This chain's CDR3 is CSVERILRPGELFF.

This chain links TRBV5-1 with TRBJ1-2. The CDR3 covers 14 residues. Germline V lookup: CDR1 SGHRS, CDR2 YFSETQ. The CDR3 here is CASSLDPANYGYTF.

V and J are TRBV19 and TRBJ2-2. This CDR3 spans 13 amino acids. Germline V gives CDR1 LNHDA, CDR2 SQIVND (reference sequence). CDR3 protein: CASIASLAGELFF.